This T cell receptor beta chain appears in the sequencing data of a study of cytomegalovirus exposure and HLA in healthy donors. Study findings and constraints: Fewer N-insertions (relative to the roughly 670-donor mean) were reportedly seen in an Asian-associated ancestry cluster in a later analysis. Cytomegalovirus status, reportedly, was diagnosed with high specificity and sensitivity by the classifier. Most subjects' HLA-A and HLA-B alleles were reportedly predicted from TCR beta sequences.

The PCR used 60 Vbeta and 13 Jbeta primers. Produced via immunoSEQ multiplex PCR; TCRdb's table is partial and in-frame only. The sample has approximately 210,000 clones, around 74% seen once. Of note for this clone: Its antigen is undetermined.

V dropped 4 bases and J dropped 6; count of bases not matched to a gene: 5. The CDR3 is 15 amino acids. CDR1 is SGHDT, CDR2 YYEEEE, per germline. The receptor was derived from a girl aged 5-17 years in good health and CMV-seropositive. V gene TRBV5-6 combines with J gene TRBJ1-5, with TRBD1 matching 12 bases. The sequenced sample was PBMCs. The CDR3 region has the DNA TGTGCCAGCAGCACGGGACAGGGGGCGGGTCAGCCCCAGCATTTT. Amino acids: CASSTGQGAGQPQHF. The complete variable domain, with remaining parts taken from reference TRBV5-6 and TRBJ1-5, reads DAGVTQSPTHLIKTRGQQVTLRCSPKSGHDTVSWYQQALGQGPQFIFQYYEEEERQRGNFPDRFSGHQFPNYSSELNVNALLLGDSALYLCASSTGQGAGQPQHFGDGTRLSIL.